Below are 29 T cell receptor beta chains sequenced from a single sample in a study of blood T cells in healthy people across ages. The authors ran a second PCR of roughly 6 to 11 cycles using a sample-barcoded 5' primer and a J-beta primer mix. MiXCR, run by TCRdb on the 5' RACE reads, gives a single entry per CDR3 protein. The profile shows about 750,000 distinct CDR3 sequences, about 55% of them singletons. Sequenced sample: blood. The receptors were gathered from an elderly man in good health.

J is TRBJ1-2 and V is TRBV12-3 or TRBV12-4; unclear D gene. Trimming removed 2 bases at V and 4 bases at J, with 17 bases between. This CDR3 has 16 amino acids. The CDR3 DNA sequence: TGTGCCAGCAGTTTAAGCGGACCACACGGAAGCTATGGCTACACCTTC. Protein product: CASSLSGPHGSYGYTF.

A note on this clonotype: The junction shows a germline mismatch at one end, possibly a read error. Here the CDR3 DNA reads TGTGCCGGCAGTTTCAGGACAGGGGGCGCAGATACGCAGTATTTT. Translation gives CAGSFRTGGADTQYF. The chain is built from TRBV27 and TRBJ2-3; 11 nucleotides agree with TRBD1. Germline V gene lookup returns CDR1 MNHEY and CDR2 SMNVEV (reference sequence). The CDR3 spans 15 residues.

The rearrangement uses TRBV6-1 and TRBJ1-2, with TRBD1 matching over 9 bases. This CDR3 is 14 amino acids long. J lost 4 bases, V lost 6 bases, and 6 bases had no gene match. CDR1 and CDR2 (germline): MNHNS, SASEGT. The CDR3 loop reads CASRTGQGLYGYTF. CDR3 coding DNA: TGTGCCAGCAGGACGGGACAGGGTCTCTATGGCTACACCTTC.

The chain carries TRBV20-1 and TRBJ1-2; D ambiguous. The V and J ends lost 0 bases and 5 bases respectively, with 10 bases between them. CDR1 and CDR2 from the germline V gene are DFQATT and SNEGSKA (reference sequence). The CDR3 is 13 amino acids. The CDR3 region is CSARDLAGYGYTF. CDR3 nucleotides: TGCAGTGCTAGAGATCTGGCGGGTTATGGCTACACCTTC.

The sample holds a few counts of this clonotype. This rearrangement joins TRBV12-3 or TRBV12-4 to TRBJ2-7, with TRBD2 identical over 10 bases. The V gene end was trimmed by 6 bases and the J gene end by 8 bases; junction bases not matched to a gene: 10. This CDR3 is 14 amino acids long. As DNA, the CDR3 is TGTGCCAGCAGCTACTCTAGCGGGAGAAACCAGCAGTACTTC. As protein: CASSYSSGRNQQYF.

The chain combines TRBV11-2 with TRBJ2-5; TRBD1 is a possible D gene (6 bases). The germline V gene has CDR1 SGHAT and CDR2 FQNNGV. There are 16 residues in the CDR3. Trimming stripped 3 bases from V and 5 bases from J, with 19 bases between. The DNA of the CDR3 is TGTGCCAGCAGCTTCACAGGGCCCCCCTCGGGGGAGACCCAGTACTTC. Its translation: CASSFTGPPSGETQYF.

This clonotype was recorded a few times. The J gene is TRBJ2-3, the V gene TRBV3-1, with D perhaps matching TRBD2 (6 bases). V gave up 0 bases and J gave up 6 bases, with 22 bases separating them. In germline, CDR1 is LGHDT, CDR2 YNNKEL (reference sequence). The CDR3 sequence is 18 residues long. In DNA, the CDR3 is TGTGCCAGCAGCCAAGAAACAGGAGGGGTCCACCGAGGGGATACGCAGTATTTT. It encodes CASSQETGGVHRGDTQYF.

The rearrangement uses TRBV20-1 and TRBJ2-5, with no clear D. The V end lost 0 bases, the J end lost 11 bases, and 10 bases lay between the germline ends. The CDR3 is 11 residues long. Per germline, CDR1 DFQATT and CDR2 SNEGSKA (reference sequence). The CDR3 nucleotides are TGCAGTGCTAGAGATAACCCAGAGCAGTACTTC. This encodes CSARDNPEQYF.

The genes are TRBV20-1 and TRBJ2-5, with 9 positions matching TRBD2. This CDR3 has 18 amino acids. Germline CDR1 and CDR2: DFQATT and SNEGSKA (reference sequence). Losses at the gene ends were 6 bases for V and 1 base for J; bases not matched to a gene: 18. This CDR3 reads CSAHRASGTGNFQETQYF. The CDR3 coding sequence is TGCAGTGCCCACCGGGCTAGCGGGACCGGAAATTTCCAAGAGACCCAGTACTTC.

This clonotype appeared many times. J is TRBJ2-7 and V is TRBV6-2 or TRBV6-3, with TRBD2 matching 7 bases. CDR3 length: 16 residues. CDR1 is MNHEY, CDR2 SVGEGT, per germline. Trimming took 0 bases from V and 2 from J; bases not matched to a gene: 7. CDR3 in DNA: TGTGCCAGCAGTTACTCGTTACTAGCGAGGACCTACGAGCAGTACTTC. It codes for CASSYSLLARTYEQYF.

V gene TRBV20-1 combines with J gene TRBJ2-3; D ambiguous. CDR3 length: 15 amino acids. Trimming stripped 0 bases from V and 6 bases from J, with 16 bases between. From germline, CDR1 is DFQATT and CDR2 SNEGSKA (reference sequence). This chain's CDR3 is CSARDRASSLDTQYF. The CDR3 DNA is TGCAGTGCTAGAGATCGGGCTAGTAGTTTGGATACGCAGTATTTT.

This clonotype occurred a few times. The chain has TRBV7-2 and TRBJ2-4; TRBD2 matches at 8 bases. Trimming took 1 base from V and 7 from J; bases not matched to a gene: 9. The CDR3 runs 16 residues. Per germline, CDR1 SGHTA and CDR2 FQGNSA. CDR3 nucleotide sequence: TGTGCCAGCAGCTTAGTAGCGGGGCGGGGAGATAACATTCAGTACTTC. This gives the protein CASSLVAGRGDNIQYF.

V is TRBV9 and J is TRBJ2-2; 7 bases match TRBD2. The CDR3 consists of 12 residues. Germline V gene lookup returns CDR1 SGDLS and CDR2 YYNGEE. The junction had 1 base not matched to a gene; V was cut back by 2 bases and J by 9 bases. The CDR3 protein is CASSVGGRELFF. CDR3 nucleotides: TGTGCCAGCAGCGTGGGGGGGAGGGAGCTGTTTTTT.

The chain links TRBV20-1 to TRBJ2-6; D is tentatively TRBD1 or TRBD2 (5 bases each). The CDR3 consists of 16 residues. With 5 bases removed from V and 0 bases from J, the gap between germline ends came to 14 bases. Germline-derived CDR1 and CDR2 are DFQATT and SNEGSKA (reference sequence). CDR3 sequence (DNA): TGCAGTGCTTTTCAGGGACGGAACTCTGGGGCCAACGTCCTGACTTTC. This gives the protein CSAFQGRNSGANVLTF.

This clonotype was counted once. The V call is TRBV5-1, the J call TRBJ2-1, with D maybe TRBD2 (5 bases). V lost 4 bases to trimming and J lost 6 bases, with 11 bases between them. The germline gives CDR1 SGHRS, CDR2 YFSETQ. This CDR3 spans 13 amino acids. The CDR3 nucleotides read TGCGCCAGCAGCAGGCCTGGGAGCAATGAGCAGTTCTTC. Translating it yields CASSRPGSNEQFF.

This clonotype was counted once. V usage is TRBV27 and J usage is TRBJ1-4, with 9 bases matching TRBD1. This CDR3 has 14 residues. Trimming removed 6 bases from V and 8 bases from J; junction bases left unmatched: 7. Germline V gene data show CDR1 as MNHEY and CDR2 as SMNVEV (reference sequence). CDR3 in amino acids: CASRTTGGGEKLFF. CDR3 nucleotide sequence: TGTGCCAGCAGGACGACAGGGGGTGGAGAAAAACTGTTTTTT.

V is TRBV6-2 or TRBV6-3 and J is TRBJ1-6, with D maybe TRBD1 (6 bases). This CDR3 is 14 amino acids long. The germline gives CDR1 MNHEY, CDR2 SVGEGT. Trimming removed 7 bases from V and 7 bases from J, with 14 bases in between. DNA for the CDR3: TGTGCCAGCAAAGACAGGCCGGGAAATTCACCCCTCCACTTT. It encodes CASKDRPGNSPLHF.

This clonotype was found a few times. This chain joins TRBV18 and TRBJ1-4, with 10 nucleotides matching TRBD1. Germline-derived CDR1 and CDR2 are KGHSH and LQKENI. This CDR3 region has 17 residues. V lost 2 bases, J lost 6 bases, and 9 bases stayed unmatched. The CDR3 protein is CASSPRPGTGADEKLFF. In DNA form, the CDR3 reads TGTGCCAGCTCACCAAGGCCAGGGACAGGGGCGGATGAAAAACTGTTTTTT. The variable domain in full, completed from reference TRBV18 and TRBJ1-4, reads NAGVMQNPRHLVRRRGQEARLRCSPMKGHSHVYWYRQLPEEGLKFMVYLQKENIIDESGMPKERFSAEFPKEGPSILRIQQVVRGDSAAYFCASSPRPGTGADEKLFFGSGTQLSVL.

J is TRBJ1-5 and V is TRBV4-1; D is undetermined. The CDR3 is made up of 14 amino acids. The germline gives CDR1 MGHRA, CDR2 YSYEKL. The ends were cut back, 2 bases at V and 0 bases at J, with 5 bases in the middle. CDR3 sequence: CASSQIASNQPQHF. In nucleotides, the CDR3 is TGCGCCAGCAGCCAAATTGCTAGCAATCAGCCCCAGCATTTT.

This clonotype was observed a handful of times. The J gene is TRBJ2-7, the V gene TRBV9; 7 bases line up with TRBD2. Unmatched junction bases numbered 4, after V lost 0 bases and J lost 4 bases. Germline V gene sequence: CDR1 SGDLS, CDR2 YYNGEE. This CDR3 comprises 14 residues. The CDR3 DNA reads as TGTGCCAGCAGCGTAGGCGGGAGCGGGTACGAGCAGTACTTC. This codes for CASSVGGSGYEQYF.

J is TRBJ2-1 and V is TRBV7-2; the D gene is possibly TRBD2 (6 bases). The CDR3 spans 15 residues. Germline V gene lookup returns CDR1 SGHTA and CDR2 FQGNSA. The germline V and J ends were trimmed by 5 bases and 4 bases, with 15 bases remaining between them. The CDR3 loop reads CASSPRRGWYNEQFF. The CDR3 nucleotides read TGTGCCAGCAGCCCTCGACGGGGGTGGTACAATGAGCAGTTCTTC.

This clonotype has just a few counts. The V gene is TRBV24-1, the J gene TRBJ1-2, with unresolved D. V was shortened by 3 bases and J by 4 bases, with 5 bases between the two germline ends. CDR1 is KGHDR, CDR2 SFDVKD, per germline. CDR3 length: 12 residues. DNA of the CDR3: TGTGCCACCAGTGATAGGCGCTATGGCTACACCTTC. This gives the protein CATSDRRYGYTF.

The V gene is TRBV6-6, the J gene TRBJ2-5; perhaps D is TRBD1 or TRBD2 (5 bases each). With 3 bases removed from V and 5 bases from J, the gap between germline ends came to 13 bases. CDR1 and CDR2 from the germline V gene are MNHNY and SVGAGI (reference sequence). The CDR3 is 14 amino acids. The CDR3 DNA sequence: TGTGCCAGCAGTTATCAGGGACGGAGCGAGACCCAGTACTTC. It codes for CASSYQGRSETQYF.

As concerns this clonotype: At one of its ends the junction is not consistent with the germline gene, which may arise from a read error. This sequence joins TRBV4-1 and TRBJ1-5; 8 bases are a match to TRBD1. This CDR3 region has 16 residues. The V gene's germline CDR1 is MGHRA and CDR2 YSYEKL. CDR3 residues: CVSSPPGQGPNQPQHF. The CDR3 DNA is TGCGTCAGCAGCCCACCCGGACAGGGCCCTAATCAGCCCCAGCATTTT.

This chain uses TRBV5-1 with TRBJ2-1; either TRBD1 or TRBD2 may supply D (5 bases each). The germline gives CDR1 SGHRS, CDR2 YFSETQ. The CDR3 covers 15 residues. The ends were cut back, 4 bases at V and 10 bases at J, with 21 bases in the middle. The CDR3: CASSHRDPQRSEQFF. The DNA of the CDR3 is TGCGCCAGCAGCCACCGGGACCCCCAACGATCCGAGCAGTTCTTC.

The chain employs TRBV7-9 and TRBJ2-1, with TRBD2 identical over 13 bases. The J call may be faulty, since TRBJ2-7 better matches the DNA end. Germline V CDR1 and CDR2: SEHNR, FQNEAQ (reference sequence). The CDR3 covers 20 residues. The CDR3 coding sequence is TGTGCCAGCAGTTCCTCTGAATGGACTAGCGGGAGATTCTCCTACAATGAGCAGTACTTC. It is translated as CASSSSEWTSGRFSYNEQYF.

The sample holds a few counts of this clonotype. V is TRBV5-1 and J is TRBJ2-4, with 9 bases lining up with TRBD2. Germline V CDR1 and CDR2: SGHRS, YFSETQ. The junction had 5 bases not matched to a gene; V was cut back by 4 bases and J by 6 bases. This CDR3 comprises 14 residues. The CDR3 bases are TGCGCCAGCAGCGTAGCGGGAGCGTTAAACATTCAGTACTTC. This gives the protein CASSVAGALNIQYF.

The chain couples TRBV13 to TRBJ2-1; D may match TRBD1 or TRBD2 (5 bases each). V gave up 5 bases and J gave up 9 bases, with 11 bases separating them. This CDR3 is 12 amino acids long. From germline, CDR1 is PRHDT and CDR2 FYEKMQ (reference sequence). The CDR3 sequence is CASSPKGSEQFF. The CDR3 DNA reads TGTGCCAGCAGCCCTAAGGGGAGTGAGCAGTTCTTC.

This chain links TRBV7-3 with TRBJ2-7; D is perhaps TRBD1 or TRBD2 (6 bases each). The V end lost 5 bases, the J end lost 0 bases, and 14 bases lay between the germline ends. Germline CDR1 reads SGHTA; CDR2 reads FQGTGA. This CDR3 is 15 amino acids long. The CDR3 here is CASSPNGGRSYEQYF. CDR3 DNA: TGTGCCAGCAGCCCGAACGGGGGCCGCTCCTACGAGCAGTACTTC.